These 8 T cell receptor beta chains came from one sample sequenced in a study of T cells in Graves' hyperthyroidism and ophthalmopathy. Amplification of TCR beta CDR3 regions used RNA as the template. Researchers ran a first-round RT-PCR on the TCR CDR3 using the HTBI primer set. TCRdb independently ran MiXCR on the multiplex PCR reads; one entry per CDR3 protein. The sample carries 400,000 to 500,000 distinct CDR3 sequences, 13% to 15% recorded once. Specimen: blood. Receptors originate from a woman in her late teens or twenties with Graves' hyperthyroidism.

This clonotype was seen at least ten times. The chain uses TRBV2 and TRBJ1-4; TRBD1 agrees at 7 bases. Germline V gives CDR1 SNHLY, CDR2 FYNNEI. This CDR3 has 14 amino acids. V dropped 5 bases and J dropped 6; count of bases not matched to a gene: 6. The CDR3 spells CASSRTGFDEKLFF. Written as DNA, the CDR3 is TGTGCCAGCAGTCGGACAGGCTTCGATGAAAAACTGTTTTTT. The whole variable domain, filled in from reference TRBV2 and TRBJ1-4, reads EPEVTQTPSHQVTQMGQEVILRCVPISNHLYFYWYRQILGQKVEFLVSFYNNEISEKSEIFDDQFSVERPDGSNFTLKIRSTKLEDSAMYFCASSRTGFDEKLFFGSGTQLSVL.

The chain recombines TRBV20-1 with TRBJ2-7; D assignment may be TRBD1 or TRBD2 (5 bases each). Germline loops: CDR1 DFQATT, CDR2 SNEGSKA (reference sequence). Deletions cut 3 bases from V and 0 bases from J, with 12 bases between. The CDR3 extends over 14 amino acids. The CDR3 loop is CSASSRGPSYEQYF. As DNA, the CDR3 is TGCAGTGCTAGCTCTCGGGGCCCCTCCTACGAGCAGTACTTC.

In its sample, this clonotype was seen many times. The chain is built from TRBV20-1 and TRBJ2-3; D unresolved. The CDR3 totals 15 residues. CDR1 is DFQATT and CDR2 is SNEGSKA in the germline V gene (reference sequence). Trimming shortened V by 3 bases and J by 2 bases, and 15 bases separated the two germline ends. The CDR3 DNA reads TGCAGTGCTAGTATATCCTATTCTTTCACAGATACGCAGTATTTT. Translation gives CSASISYSFTDTQYF.

This chain links TRBV5-1 with TRBJ1-1; 8 positions agree with TRBD1. V trimming: 0 bases; J trimming: 4 bases; junction bases outside the gene matches: 11. This CDR3 comprises 17 residues. Germline values: CDR1 SGHRS, CDR2 YFSETQ. The CDR3, as DNA: TGCGCCAGCAGCTTGGCAGGGGGCTATTTGAGTGGCACTGAAGCTTTCTTT. It specifies CASSLAGGYLSGTEAFF.

The chain has TRBV12-3 or TRBV12-4 and TRBJ1-1; D uncertain. V lost 4 bases and J 3 bases, leaving 6 bases between the germline ends. This CDR3 is built from 12 residues. Written as DNA, the CDR3 is TGTGCCAGCAGTTCTAGCTACACTGAAGCTTTCTTT. Translation gives CASSSSYTEAFF.

This clonotype was counted at least ten times. The chain has TRBV11-2 and TRBJ2-7; 7 bases are shared with TRBD2. The CDR3 is 15 amino acids. The trim removed 5 bases at V and 1 base at J, leaving 8 bases unmatched. The germline V gene has CDR1 SGHAT and CDR2 FQNNGV. This chain's CDR3 is CASSPWGGESYEQYV. The DNA for the CDR3 is TGTGCCAGCAGCCCCTGGGGAGGGGAGTCCTACGAGCAGTACGTC.

This clonotype showed up many times. The CDR3 loop is CASSTSLGSVETQYF. The CDR3 DNA sequence: TGTGCCAGTAGTACGTCGTTAGGGTCGGTGGAGACCCAGTACTTC. The J gene is TRBJ2-5, the V gene TRBV19; D is unclear. There are 15 residues in the CDR3. The germline CDR1 and CDR2 sequences are LNHDA and SQIVND (reference sequence). Trimming pared 4 bases from V and 5 bases from J, leaving 17 bases between.

The CDR3 DNA follows: TGTGCCAGCAGCTTCGGGGAGGTGAGGACTGAAGCTTTCTTT. Translation gives CASSFGEVRTEAFF. The chain uses TRBV5-6 and TRBJ1-1; D is unclear. Between the trimmed V and J ends, which lost 2 bases and 5 bases, there was a span of 13 bases. Germline V gives CDR1 SGHDT, CDR2 YYEEEE. The CDR3 consists of 14 residues.